This TCR beta chain is from a study of CD8+ T cells in alopecia areata (dated by TCRdb to 2016 to 2019). About the full investigation: Treated patients were enrolled in an open-label pilot trial of oral tofacitinib, 5 to 10 mg twice daily, for moderate-to-severe alopecia areata. immunoSEQ multiplex PCR using 35 Vbeta forward primers and 13 Jbeta reverse primers was used to amplify TCRbeta CDR3 regions. Disease severity in treated patients was measured with the SALT score, which quantifies the percentage of affected scalp surface area. Scalp clonality was compared among normal scalp (n=4), patchy alopecia areata scalp (n=8), and alopecia totalis/universalis scalp (n=8). The RNA source kit depended on sample type: the PAXgene miRNA kit for fixed scalp, the miRNeasy kit for PBMCs, and the RNeasy kit for mouse skin. The study used high-throughput TCRbeta sequencing to examine T cell clonal expansion in alopecia areata, in both the C3H/HeJ mouse model and human patients. Tofacitinib was administered for 6 to 18 months, and 6 months of follow-up off drug were then conducted to assess delayed response and recurrence. Human TCRbeta sequencing covered scalp tissue and sorted CD4+ and CD8+ peripheral blood T cells from patchy and totalis/universalis alopecia areata patients and healthy controls. Biopsies were taken from tofacitinib-treated patients at baseline and again at 4 and 24 weeks into treatment, and several of those patients also had a later scalp biopsy. Results the study describes overall, beyond this receptor: With tofacitinib, both scalp clonality and the number of expanded CD8+ clones among the top 100 scalp clones went down significantly. TCR sequences shared between patients were less clear than in mice, possibly partly because of HLA diversity in the patient population. Scalp TCR repertoire analysis is complicated because resident alphabeta T cells in normal human skin are also sequenced, whereas mouse skin is dominated by gammadelta T cells. Higher clonality and more expanded CD8+ clones were observed in lesional scalp than in normal scalp, particularly in alopecia totalis/universalis, a finding suggestive of antigenic drive. During tofacitinib treatment, many expanded lesional clones stuck around in both scalp and blood, and this persistence may partly explain why relapse happens after treatment is stopped. The treated cohort was small, with a single nonresponder, so links between baseline CD8+ expansion and response need larger studies.

Measured from the cysteine to the phenylalanine, the CDR3 is 17 residues long. Here the CDR3 DNA is all that survives: 51 bases in frame from base 1. Unmatched junction bases come to 12, with V trimmed by 2 bases and J by 5 bases. From the germline V gene (reference sequence), CDR1 is SGHNT and CDR2 is YYREEE. Points on this clone: This clone's antigen is unknown. No per-base quality is available; no much larger clone lies one base away.

The sample's time point label, in plain terms: 24 weeks on oral tofacitinib. The treatment or condition label for this specimen denotes: oral pan-JAK inhibitor, 5-10 mg twice daily. Lesional scalp punch biopsies and peripheral blood were obtained from alopecia areata patients. PBMCs were isolated by density centrifugation and stained for CD3, CD4 and CD8, and CD4+ and CD8+ T cells were sorted on a FACSAria. The library was generated by the immunoSEQ multiplex PCR assay. To provide template for TCR sequencing, every sample had RNA extracted and reverse transcribed into cDNA. SuperScript III was used to make first-strand cDNA, primed with a 2:1 mix of oligo-dT and random hexamers. A synthetic immune receptor repertoire was used to assess amplification bias, and residual bias was removed computationally. From the authors' description of their analysis: After raw reads were preprocessed to remove errors, the CDR3 was defined following IMGT conventions as running from the conserved cysteine to phenylalanine. Clonality was computed by normalizing Shannon entropy by log2 of the number of productive unique TCRs and subtracting the result from 1. Whether each scalp clone was CD4 or CD8 was inferred by checking scalp TCRbeta sequences against the CD4 and CD8 repertoires from sorted blood. Imported from immuneACCESS, the table was reduced by TCRdb to in-frame sequences with V and J called. These copies leave out some clones; in studies compared against another copy, an unresolved V gene accounts for under half, and the cause of the remainder is not known. The DNA gave D and trimming, while V, J and clone size come from that table. This sample has fewer than 350,000 clones in its table, and roughly 64% of those were observed once. The ten largest clonotypes hold 1.8% of the sample.

Sequences were derived from CD4+ T cells sorted from blood, sampled at week 24, from a patient treated with tofacitinib. The receptor was derived from a human donor with alopecia areata. The sequence joins TRBV5-4 to TRBJ1-4, and 7 junctional nucleotides match TRBD1. The CDR3 region: CASSLGQARNKNEKLFF. The bases read TGTGCCAGCAGCTTAGGACAGGCGAGGAACAAAAATGAAAAACTGTTTTTT.